This record concerns one T cell receptor beta chain sequence. This clonotype has only a few counts. It has no known antigen specificity. No base quality values were provided; no much bigger clone lies one nucleotide off. To prepare the library, 5' RACE was applied. Sequencing used an Illumina HiSeq 2500. A second roughly 6 to 11 cycle PCR used a sample-barcoded 5' primer and a J-beta primer mix. A template-switch 5' adaptor carrying 12 random nucleotides introduced a unique molecular identifier onto each TCR beta cDNA molecule. At least 2.5 million CDR3-containing paired-end reads were obtained from each sample. All of the RNA was converted into first-strand cDNA using the Mint cDNA synthesis kit, with a TRBC-specific oligonucleotide serving as the primer. After uracil-DNA glycosylase treatment, a first 18-cycle PCR used universal primers M1SS and BC2_uni_R on all cDNA. In the source study's methods: Normalization of each sample was performed by random selection of 1 million high-quality reads, each carrying a distinct molecular identifier. Reads with shared molecular identifiers were discarded instead of being binned into consensus sequences. CDR3 identification, clonotype clustering and error correction used MiTCR with a Q25 quality threshold and the strictest error-elimination algorithm. A nonparametric unseen species model with Euler transformation was used to estimate a lower bound on total TCR beta diversity. Clones were called with MiXCR by TCRdb after fastp trimmed the public reads at Q25, and only in-frame beta chains were retained. One record per CDR3 amino acid sequence lists the most common genes and DNA. The V and J calls were determined by TCRdb, not by the authors. This sample gives 1.4 million to 1.5 million distinct CDR3 sequences in total; about 40% of them show up just once. The ten top clones hold 7.9% of the sample.

The roughly 42 donors, aged about 6 to 95 years, were systemically healthy Caucasian individuals from Russia. Each donor gave 8 to 10 milliliters of peripheral blood, drawn into EDTA-treated Vacutainer tubes. Ficoll-Paque density-gradient centrifugation was used to isolate PBMCs, with at least 6 million obtained per sample. Total RNA was extracted from PBMCs with Trizol reagent, with at least 6 micrograms obtained per sample. Naive CD45RAhigh/CD27high T cell percentages were measured by flow cytometry on a PBMC aliquot from every donor. Based on the germline V gene, the CDR1 and CDR2 sequences are SGDLS and YYNGEE. The CDR3 sequence holds 12 residues, the cysteine and phenylalanine included. Of the read, only the CDR3 DNA is kept; its 36 bases are in frame from base 1. V is clipped by 3 bases and J by 5 bases, and the sequence between their germline boundaries is 6 bases long. The sample originates from a study of blood T cells in healthy people across ages (dated by TCRdb to between 2015 and 2017). Concerning the study at large: In model experiments, template switching captured roughly one uniquely barcoded TCR beta cDNA molecule for every two T cells. To track age-related changes in TCR beta repertoire diversity, the study relied on deep sequencing normalized with unique cDNA molecular identifiers. The donors were split into four age groups: young (average around 15 years), middle-aged (39), aged (roughly 60) and long-lived (under 90). To avoid experimental bias, donors of different ages were randomly spread across the sequencing lanes. Two additional independent replicas of 1 million unique cDNA reads from the same blood draw were analyzed for two donors (one aged 18 to 30 and one aged 80 or older). What the research found in general, with its limitations: Conclusive comparison of naive and antigen-experienced compartments was prevented by the profiling of bulk unsorted PBMCs. Because the CMV infection status of the donors was unknown, age-related changes in expanded clonotypes may potentially have been confounded. Observed TCR beta diversity per million T cells fell roughly linearly with age, and a significant reduction was already apparent by age about 43. Estimates of total diversity from one million sequenced T cells were regarded as lower bounds and underestimates. Compared with the aged group, the long-lived group had more naive CD4+ T cells, fewer expanded clones and increased TCR diversity, suggesting age selection. Observed TCR beta diversity correlated strongly with the percentage of naive T cells measured by flow cytometry.

The V and J segments used are TRBV9 and TRBJ2-1; no confident D gene assignment can be made. Sequencing input: blood. This receptor was identified in a woman aged 18-29 years in good health. The CDR3 has the sequence CASSGKNNEQFF. The DNA reads as follows: TGTGCCAGCAGCGGCAAGAACAATGAGCAGTTCTTC. The CDR3 plus the reference TRBV9 and TRBJ2-1 genes for the other parts give the full variable domain: DSGVTQTPKHLITATGQRVTLRCSPRSGDLSVYWYQQSLDQGLQFLIQYYNGEERAKGNILERFSAQQFPDLHSELNLSSLELGDSALYFCASSGKNNEQFFGPGTRLTVL.